These 24 T cell receptor beta chains were sequenced from one sample in a study of spatial heterogeneity in lung cancer. As for time point: blood at routine non-recurrence follow-up after resection. TCRdb re-called the 5' RACE reads with MiXCR, one entry per CDR3 protein. Here the sample spans over 95,000 distinct CDR3 sequences, 10% to 12% being singletons. Sequencing was performed on PBMCs, taken at follow-up. The receptors originated from a female donor with early-stage non-small cell lung cancer.

This clonotype turned up a few times. The chain is built from TRBV3-1 and TRBJ2-7, with 8 bases aligning to TRBD1. The CDR3 spans 13 residues. The germline CDR1 and CDR2 sequences are LGHDT and YNNKEL (reference sequence). Trimming took 4 bases from V and 5 from J; bases not matched to a gene: 4. CDR3 sequence: CASSLDRVHEQYF. The CDR3 nucleotides read TGTGCCAGCAGCCTGGACAGGGTCCACGAGCAGTACTTC.

This clonotype was counted a few times. An end of the junction does not agree with germline; a read error may underlie this. The chain has TRBV6-1 and TRBJ1-1; D not certain. The CDR3 consists of 12 residues. Germline V gene sequence: CDR1 MNHNS, CDR2 SASEGT. CDR3 sequence (DNA): TGTGCCAGCAAACTAGTGAACACTCAAGCTTTCTTT. This sequence encodes CASKLVNTQAFF.

Many counts were recorded for this clonotype. The rearrangement joins TRBV15 to TRBJ1-2; D gene unclear. V was clipped by 5 bases and J by 8 bases, with 12 bases between them. The CDR3 contains 12 residues. The germline V gene has CDR1 LNHNV and CDR2 YYDKDF (reference sequence). The CDR3 is CATSGFVGGYTF. The CDR3 coding sequence is TGTGCCACCAGCGGATTCGTCGGCGGCTACACCTTC.

This clonotype was recorded many times. The V gene is TRBV19, the J gene TRBJ1-5; TRBD1 agrees at 9 bases. The CDR3 length is 16 residues. Germline V CDR1 and CDR2: LNHDA, SQIVND (reference sequence). J was trimmed by 2 bases and V by 5 bases; bases with no gene match: 7. CDR3 amino acids: CASSPWTGAGNQPQHF. DNA of the CDR3: TGTGCCAGTAGTCCCTGGACAGGGGCAGGCAATCAGCCCCAGCATTTT.

Only a few counts were recorded for this clonotype. This chain links TRBV5-1 with TRBJ2-7; either TRBD1 or TRBD2 may fit D (5 bases each). The germline V gene has CDR1 SGHRS and CDR2 YFSETQ. V was trimmed by 7 bases and J by 0 bases, leaving 14 bases between them. This CDR3 comprises 14 residues. CDR3 DNA: TGCGCCAGCCGCCGGGACCCCAACTCCTACGAGCAGTACTTC. Translated: CASRRDPNSYEQYF.

This chain connects TRBV7-9 to TRBJ2-4; D is undetermined. V was clipped by 1 base and J by 9 bases, with 10 bases between them. The CDR3 has 13 amino acids. Per germline, CDR1 SEHNR and CDR2 FQNEAQ (reference sequence). The CDR3 is CASSLVPSGIQYF. The CDR3 nucleotides read TGTGCCAGCAGCTTAGTTCCGTCGGGCATTCAGTACTTC.

This clonotype has ten or more counts. The genes are TRBV7-3 and TRBJ1-2; the D gene is possibly TRBD1 (5 bases). Germline loops: CDR1 SGHTA, CDR2 FQGTGA. Trimming took off 2 bases at V and 3 bases at J, with 13 bases between the two ends. The CDR3 loop spans 15 amino acids. The CDR3: CASSLAPGHDYGYTF. The CDR3 nucleotides read TGTGCCAGCAGCTTAGCTCCGGGGCATGACTATGGCTACACCTTC.

This clonotype was picked up a small number of times. The chain uses TRBV7-7 and TRBJ2-5; 7 bases map to TRBD1. Germline CDR1 and CDR2: SSHAT and FNYEAQ (reference sequence). The V and J ends lost 5 bases and 1 base, in that order; junction bases with no gene match: 7. This CDR3 region has 15 residues. The CDR3 DNA sequence: TGTGCCAGCAGCGTGGGACAGAGGTTCCAAGAGACCCAGTACTTC. Protein: CASSVGQRFQETQYF.

This clonotype has at least ten counts. V gene TRBV28 combines with J gene TRBJ2-5, with 7 bases that match TRBD1. V trimming: 3 bases; J trimming: 1 base; junction bases outside the gene matches: 5. CDR3 length: 15 amino acids. Germline loops: CDR1 MDHEN, CDR2 SYDVKM. The DNA for the CDR3 is TGTGCCAGCAGTTTCAAGGGGGCCTTCCAAGAGACCCAGTACTTC. This translates into CASSFKGAFQETQYF.

This clonotype was seen more than once but under ten times. The rearrangement joins TRBV7-9 to TRBJ1-1, with 7 bases that match TRBD1. V lost 5 bases, J lost 7 bases, and 13 bases stayed unmatched. Germline values: CDR1 SEHNR, CDR2 FQNEAQ (reference sequence). This CDR3 has 15 residues. The CDR3 DNA sequence: TGTGCCAGCAGCCCAACGGGACAGAGGTACGGTGAAGCTTTCTTT. It specifies CASSPTGQRYGEAFF.

The J gene is TRBJ2-7, the V gene TRBV20-1; D possibly corresponds to TRBD2 (7 bases). V lost 2 bases and J 2 bases, leaving 25 bases between the germline ends. The CDR3 is made up of 18 amino acids. Germline-derived CDR1 and CDR2 are DFQATT and SNEGSKA (reference sequence). DNA for the CDR3: TGCAGTGCTAGAATGATGGTGAGGACGGGGGGCCAGCCCTACGAGCAGTACTTC. Amino acid sequence: CSARMMVRTGGQPYEQYF.

This clonotype was seen repeatedly, ten times or more. J is TRBJ2-3 and V is TRBV2, with 15 bases that match TRBD2. Germline loops: CDR1 SNHLY, CDR2 FYNNEI. V trimming: 6 bases; J trimming: 2 bases; junction bases outside the gene matches: 6. The CDR3 totals 17 residues. CDR3 DNA sequence: TGTGCCAGCAGACCTGGACTAGCGGGAGGGTTCACAGATACGCAGTATTTT. Its protein is CASRPGLAGGFTDTQYF.

The chain joins TRBV12-3 or TRBV12-4 to TRBJ1-2; TRBD1 is a possible D gene (6 bases). With 7 bases removed from V and 3 bases from J, the gap between germline ends came to 15 bases. The CDR3 consists of 14 residues. The CDR3 is CASNKAGAYYGYTF. Written as DNA, the CDR3 is TGTGCCAGCAACAAAGCAGGGGCTTACTATGGCTACACCTTC.

This clonotype was recorded a few times. This chain joins TRBV7-2 and TRBJ2-2; 14 nucleotides line up with TRBD2. Per germline, CDR1 SGHTA and CDR2 FQGNSA. Trimming cost V 4 bases and J 5 bases; bases outside gene matches: 6. This CDR3 has 17 residues. CDR3 sequence: CASSSGTSGRLTGELFF. In DNA, the CDR3 is TGTGCCAGCAGCTCAGGGACTAGCGGGAGATTGACCGGGGAGCTGTTTTTT.

This sequence joins TRBV20-1 and TRBJ2-2, with TRBD1 identical over 9 bases. The CDR3 is 13 residues long. Trimming took 4 bases from V and 5 from J; bases not matched to a gene: 2. Germline CDR1 and CDR2: DFQATT and SNEGSKA (reference sequence). Here the CDR3 DNA reads TGCAGTGCTATGGGACAGGGAACCGGGGAGCTGTTTTTT. Its translation is CSAMGQGTGELFF.

This clonotype was counted between two and nine times. CDR3 loop: CASSLSGSGTDTQYF. For the CDR3, the DNA is TGTGCCAGCAGCCTTAGCGGATCCGGCACAGATACGCAGTATTTT. The genes are TRBV28 and TRBJ2-3; the D gene is possibly TRBD2 (6 bases). CDR3 size: 15 residues. V was trimmed by 6 bases and J by 1 base, leaving 14 bases between them. Germline CDR1 reads MDHEN; CDR2 reads SYDVKM.

This clonotype was seen ten or more times. J is TRBJ2-1 and V is TRBV24-1; TRBD2 agrees at 9 bases. The V segment lost 2 bases and the J segment 7 bases; nucleotides outside the gene matches: 14. Germline loops: CDR1 KGHDR, CDR2 SFDVKD. CDR3 size: 18 residues. CDR3 region: CATSDSPFIAGVTNEQFF. CDR3 sequence (DNA): TGTGCCACCAGTGATTCGCCCTTCATAGCGGGAGTAACTAATGAGCAGTTCTTC.

The chain carries TRBV30 and TRBJ2-3; D possibly uses TRBD1 or TRBD2 (5 bases each). CDR3 length equals 12 residues. Per the germline V gene, CDR1 is GTSNPN and CDR2 is SVGIG (reference sequence). The CDR3 region is CVLGTRTDTQYF. CDR3 nucleotide sequence: TGTGTCTTGGGGACCCGCACAGATACGCAGTATTTT.

The V gene is TRBV12-3 or TRBV12-4, the J gene TRBJ2-2; 7 nucleotides line up with TRBD2. V gave up 2 bases and J gave up 6 bases; unmatched junction bases: 9. The CDR3 has 16 amino acids. The CDR3 bases are TGTGCCAGCAGTTTATATCGCGGGAGTCCCGCCGGGGAGCTGTTTTTT. Its translation: CASSLYRGSPAGELFF.

The chain joins TRBV28 to TRBJ2-1; TRBD2 aligns across 11 bases. V lost 6 bases to trimming and J lost 8 bases; unmatched junction nucleotides: 9. Germline V lookup: CDR1 MDHEN, CDR2 SYDVKM. CDR3 length: 15 residues. This CDR3 reads CASSVAGGPQYEQFF. DNA for the CDR3: TGTGCCAGCAGCGTAGCGGGAGGGCCTCAGTATGAGCAGTTCTTC.

This sequence joins TRBV5-8 and TRBJ1-5; 10 positions agree with TRBD1. Per the germline V gene, CDR1 is SGHTS and CDR2 is YDEGEE. V lost 4 bases, J lost 3 bases, and 7 bases stayed unmatched. The CDR3 consists of 16 residues. The DNA for the CDR3 is TGTGCCAGCAGCCCAGGGACAGGGGTGTCCAATCAGCCCCAGCATTTT. Translation gives CASSPGTGVSNQPQHF.

The chain carries TRBV7-8 and TRBJ2-6; D perhaps matches TRBD2 (5 bases). V was trimmed by 7 bases and J by 2 bases, leaving 12 bases between them. CDR1 is SGHVS and CDR2 is FQNEAQ in the germline V gene. The CDR3 has 15 amino acids. The CDR3 nucleotides read TGTGCCAGCAAGCTGTGGGAGCCTGGGGCCAACGTCCTGACTTTC. Its protein is CASKLWEPGANVLTF.

The rearrangement uses TRBV20-1 and TRBJ2-3; 11 bases map to TRBD2. Trimming at V came to 3 bases and at J to 3 bases, leaving 8 bases not matched to a gene. The germline V gene encodes CDR1 DFQATT and CDR2 SNEGSKA (reference sequence). This CDR3 contains 16 residues. DNA of the CDR3: TGCAGTGCTAGGTCTAGCGGGAGGTTTGGGACAGATACGCAGTATTTT. Its translation: CSARSSGRFGTDTQYF.

Many counts were recorded for this clonotype. V gene TRBV18 combines with J gene TRBJ2-3, with D uncertain. The germline CDR1 and CDR2 sequences are KGHSH and LQKENI. The CDR3 extends over 15 amino acids. V was trimmed by 2 bases and J by 0 bases, leaving 9 bases between them. The CDR3 DNA sequence: TGTGCCAGCTCACCAGGACCGCCTAGCACAGATACGCAGTATTTT. Its protein is CASSPGPPSTDTQYF.